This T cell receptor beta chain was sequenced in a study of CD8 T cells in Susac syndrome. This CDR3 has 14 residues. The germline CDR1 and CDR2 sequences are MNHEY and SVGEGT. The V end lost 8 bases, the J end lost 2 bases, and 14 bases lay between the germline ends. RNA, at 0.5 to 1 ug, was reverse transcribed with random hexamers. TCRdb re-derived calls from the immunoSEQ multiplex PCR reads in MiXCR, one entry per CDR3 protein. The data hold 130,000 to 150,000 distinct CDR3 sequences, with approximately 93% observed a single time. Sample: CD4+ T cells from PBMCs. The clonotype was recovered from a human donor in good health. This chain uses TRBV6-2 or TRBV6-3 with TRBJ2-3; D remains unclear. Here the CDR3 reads CASRLAWNTDTQYF. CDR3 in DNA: TGTGCCAGCCGCCTCGCATGGAACACAGATACGCAGTATTTT.